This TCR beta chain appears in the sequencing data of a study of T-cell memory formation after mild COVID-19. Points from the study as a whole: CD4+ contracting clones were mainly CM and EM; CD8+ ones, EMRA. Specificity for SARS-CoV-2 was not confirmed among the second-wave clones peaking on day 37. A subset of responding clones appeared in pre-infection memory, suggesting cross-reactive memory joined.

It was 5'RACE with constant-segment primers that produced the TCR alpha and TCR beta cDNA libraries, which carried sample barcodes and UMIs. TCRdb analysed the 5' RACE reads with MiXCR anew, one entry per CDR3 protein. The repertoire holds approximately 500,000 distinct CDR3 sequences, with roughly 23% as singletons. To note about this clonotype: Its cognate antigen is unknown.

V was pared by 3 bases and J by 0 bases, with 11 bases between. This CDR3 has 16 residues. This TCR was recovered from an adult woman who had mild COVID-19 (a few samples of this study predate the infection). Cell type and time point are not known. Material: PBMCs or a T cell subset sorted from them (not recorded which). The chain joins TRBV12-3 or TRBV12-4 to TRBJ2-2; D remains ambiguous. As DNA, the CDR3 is TGTGCCAGCAGTTTTGTAAGTCGGGCGAACACCGGGGAGCTGTTTTTT. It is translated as CASSFVSRANTGELFF.